This T cell receptor (beta chain) was found in a study of T cells in Graves' hyperthyroidism and ophthalmopathy. Regarding the study as a whole: Most thyroid clonotypes that were expanded above 0.001 also turned up in blood.

This CDR3 spans 17 amino acids. Trimming removed 2 bases from V and 1 base from J; junction bases left unmatched: 9. The germline V gene has CDR1 MNHEY and CDR2 SVGAGI. The CDR3 regions of TCR beta were amplified from RNA transcripts. The HTBI primer set drove a first-round RT-PCR of the TCR CDR3. TCRdb re-called the multiplex PCR reads through MiXCR, storing one row per CDR3 protein. The sample shows over 500,000 distinct CDR3 sequences, roughly 16% of them seen only once. This clonotype was seen more than once but under ten times. The antigen remains unidentified. The chain uses TRBV6-5 and TRBJ2-7; 9 bases fit TRBD2. The specimen sequenced was blood. This sequence originates from a woman aged 30 to 39 with Graves' ophthalmopathy. The CDR3 protein is CASSYVPLAGISYEQYF. The DNA of the CDR3 is TGTGCCAGCAGTTACGTCCCGCTAGCGGGAATATCCTACGAGCAGTACTTC.